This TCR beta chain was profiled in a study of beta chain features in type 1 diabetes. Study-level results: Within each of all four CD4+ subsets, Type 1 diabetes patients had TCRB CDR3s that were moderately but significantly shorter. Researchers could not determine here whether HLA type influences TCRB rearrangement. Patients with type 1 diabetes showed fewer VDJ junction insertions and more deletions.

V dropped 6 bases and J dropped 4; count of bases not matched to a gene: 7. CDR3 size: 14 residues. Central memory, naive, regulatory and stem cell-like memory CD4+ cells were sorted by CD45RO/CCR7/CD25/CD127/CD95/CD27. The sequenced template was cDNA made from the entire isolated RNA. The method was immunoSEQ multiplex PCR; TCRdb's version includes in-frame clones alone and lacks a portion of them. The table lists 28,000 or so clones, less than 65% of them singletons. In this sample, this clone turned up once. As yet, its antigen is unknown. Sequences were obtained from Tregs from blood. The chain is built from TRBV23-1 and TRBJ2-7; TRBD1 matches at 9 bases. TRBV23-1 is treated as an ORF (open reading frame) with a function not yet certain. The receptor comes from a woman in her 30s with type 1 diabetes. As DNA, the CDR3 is TGCGCCAGCAGCCGGGACAGGGTGCAGTACGAGCAGTACTTC. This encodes CASSRDRVQYEQYF.